This is a list of T cell receptor beta chains from one sample in a study of T-cell memory formation after mild COVID-19. TCRdb analysed the 5' RACE reads with MiXCR anew, one entry per CDR3 protein. Of under 700,000 distinct CDR3 sequences in the sample, around 21% were seen once. The sample comprised PBMCs or a T cell subset sorted from them (not recorded which). All receptors derive from an adult woman who had mild COVID-19 (a few samples of this study predate the infection). Cell type and time point are not known. The conserved cysteine and the conserved F or W are not part of the CDR3 here.

CDR3	V	J
ASSPGTSQETQY	TRBV5-1	TRBJ2-5
SARAQGATGELF	TRBV20-1	TRBJ2-2
SASSGHRTYEQY	TRBV20-1	TRBJ2-7
AWSGFVRQETQY	TRBV30	TRBJ2-5
ASSMELAGVDEQY	TRBV19	TRBJ2-7
ASSPRTVTNYGYT	TRBV6-5	TRBJ1-2
SARDLSSGTYEQY	TRBV20-1	TRBJ2-7
AISERDGYEQY	TRBV10-3	TRBJ2-7
ASSDRDRVLAEQY	TRBV25-1	TRBJ2-7
ASSVAGTSAEQY	TRBV9	TRBJ2-7
ASSLGTGHNQPQH	TRBV5-1	TRBJ1-5
ASSPTGDRSGNTIY	TRBV5-1	TRBJ1-3
ASSQDQGQGAWWQY	TRBV4-3	TRBJ2-7
ASSQVIGGHTQY	TRBV4-1	TRBJ2-3
ASSSSGWDGAQF	TRBV11-3	TRBJ2-1
ASSSRGLEQF	TRBV5-1	TRBJ2-1
AIRSGIYEQY	TRBV6-2/TRBV6-3	TRBJ2-7
ASSHGGGTDTQY	TRBV7-2	TRBJ2-3
ASSADRAETQY	TRBV4-1	TRBJ2-5
ASRDRGLGNSPLH	TRBV12-3/TRBV12-4	TRBJ1-6
ASSLEGTAGWIY	TRBV5-1	TRBJ2-7
ASSVDGSVSSYEQY	TRBV9	TRBJ2-7
SVRGDLHTGELF	TRBV29-1	TRBJ2-2
ASSLGGTGYTDTQY	TRBV7-2	TRBJ2-3
ASSWGLANEQF	TRBV5-5	TRBJ2-1
SARLGSDTQY	TRBV20-1	TRBJ2-3
ASSSSGINNQPQH	TRBV5-6	TRBJ1-5
AWSRAYNEQF	TRBV30	TRBJ2-1
ASSLGSGNTDTQY	TRBV11-2	TRBJ2-3
ASSRGTGRNQPQH	TRBV14	TRBJ1-5
ASSQDTGVGNTIY	TRBV4-1	TRBJ1-3
ASSFSNSGAF	TRBV7-9	TRBJ1-1